This TCR beta chain is from a study of T cells after posttransplantation cyclophosphamide. Study conclusions and caveats: Donor-recipient repertoire similarity was low at 1-2 months, rising over year one. Recipient CMV seropositivity and CMV reactivation strongly tracked TRB clonality. Tissue-infiltrating T cells from skin or gut overlapped little with blood T cells.

The CDR3 covers 15 residues. Trimming took 2 bases from V and 5 from J; bases not matched to a gene: 7. Germline values: CDR1 MNHEY, CDR2 SVGAGI. Sequencing was performed with immunoSEQ multiplex PCR; in TCRdb, only in-frame clones are kept and a portion is missing. Here the sample spans some 12,000 clones, 80% to 90% being singletons. As concerns this clone: The antigen remains unidentified.

Cyclophosphamide on days +3 and +4 followed busulfan-fludarabine conditioning and a marrow graft. The chain has TRBV6-5 and TRBJ2-7; 9 nucleotides align to TRBD1. This specimen consisted of PBMCs, obtained after allogeneic stem cell transplant with posttransplant cyclophosphamide. This clonotype originated in a female patient aged 50-59 years who received an allogeneic stem cell transplant from a related donor, was CMV-positive, and had no GVHD. Some T cells may be graft donor cells. The CDR3 here is CASSYDRQGGDEQYF. The CDR3 bases are TGTGCCAGCAGTTACGACCGACAGGGGGGGGACGAGCAGTACTTC.